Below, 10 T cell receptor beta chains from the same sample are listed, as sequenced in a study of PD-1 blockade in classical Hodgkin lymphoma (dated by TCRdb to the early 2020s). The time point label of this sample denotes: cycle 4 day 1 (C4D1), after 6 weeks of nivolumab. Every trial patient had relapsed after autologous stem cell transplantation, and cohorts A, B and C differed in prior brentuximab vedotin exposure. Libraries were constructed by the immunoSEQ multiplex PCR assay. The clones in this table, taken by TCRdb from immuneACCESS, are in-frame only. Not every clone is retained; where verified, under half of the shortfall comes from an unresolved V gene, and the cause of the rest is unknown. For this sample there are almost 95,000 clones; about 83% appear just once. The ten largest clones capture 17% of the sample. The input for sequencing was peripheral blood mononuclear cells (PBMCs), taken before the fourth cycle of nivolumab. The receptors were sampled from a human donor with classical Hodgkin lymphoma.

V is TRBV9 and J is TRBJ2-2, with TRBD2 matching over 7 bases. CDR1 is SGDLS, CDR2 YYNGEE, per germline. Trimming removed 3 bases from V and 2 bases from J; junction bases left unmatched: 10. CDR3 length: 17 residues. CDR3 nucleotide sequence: TGTGCCAGCAGCGGTTTAGGGAGGGGTCCTAACACCGGGGAGCTGTTTTTT. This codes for CASSGLGRGPNTGELFF.

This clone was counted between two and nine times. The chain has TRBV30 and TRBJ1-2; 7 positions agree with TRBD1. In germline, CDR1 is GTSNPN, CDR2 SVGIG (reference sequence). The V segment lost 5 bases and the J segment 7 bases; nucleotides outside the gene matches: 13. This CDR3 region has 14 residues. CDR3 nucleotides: TGTGCCTGGTCAAGTGGGCAGGGGGTGGGTGGCTACACCTTC. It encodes CAWSSGQGVGGYTF.

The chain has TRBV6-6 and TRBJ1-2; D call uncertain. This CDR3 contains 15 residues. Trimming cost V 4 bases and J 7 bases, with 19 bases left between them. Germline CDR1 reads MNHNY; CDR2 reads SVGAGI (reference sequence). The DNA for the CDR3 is TGTGCCAGCAGTTCCCCTTCCGGAGGGAGGGCTGGCTACACCTTC. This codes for CASSSPSGGRAGYTF.

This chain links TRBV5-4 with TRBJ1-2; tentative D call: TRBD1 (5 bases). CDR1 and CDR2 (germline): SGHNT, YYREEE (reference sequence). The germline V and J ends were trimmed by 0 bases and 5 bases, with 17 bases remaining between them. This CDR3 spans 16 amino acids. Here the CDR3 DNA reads TGTGCCAGCAGCTTGGTTGACGGGCACAGGAGGTATGGCTACACCTTC. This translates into CASSLVDGHRRYGYTF. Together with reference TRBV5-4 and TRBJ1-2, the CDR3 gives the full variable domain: ETGVTQSPTHLIKTRGQQVTLRCSSQSGHNTVSWYQQALGQGPQFIFQYYREEENGRGNFPPRFSGLQFPNYSSELNVNALELDDSALYLCASSLVDGHRRYGYTFGSGTRLTVV.

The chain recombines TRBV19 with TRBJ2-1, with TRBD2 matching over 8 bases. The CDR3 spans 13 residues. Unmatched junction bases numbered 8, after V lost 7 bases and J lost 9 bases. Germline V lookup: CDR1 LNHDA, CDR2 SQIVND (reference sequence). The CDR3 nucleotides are TGTGCCAGTACGGTCGGGAGGGGTGGTGAGCAGTTCTTC. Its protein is CASTVGRGGEQFF. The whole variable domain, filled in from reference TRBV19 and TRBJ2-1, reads DGGITQSPKYLFRKEGQNVTLSCEQNLNHDAMYWYRQDPGQGLRLIYYSQIVNDFQKGDIAEGYSVSREKKESFPLTVTSAQKNPTAFYLCASTVGRGGEQFFGPGTRLTVL.

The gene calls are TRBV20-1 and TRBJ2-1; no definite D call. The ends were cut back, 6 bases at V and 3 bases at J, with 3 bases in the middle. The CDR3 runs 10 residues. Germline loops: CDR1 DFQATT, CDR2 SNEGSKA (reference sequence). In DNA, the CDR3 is TGCAGTGCGGACTACAATGAGCAGTTCTTC. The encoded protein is CSADYNEQFF.

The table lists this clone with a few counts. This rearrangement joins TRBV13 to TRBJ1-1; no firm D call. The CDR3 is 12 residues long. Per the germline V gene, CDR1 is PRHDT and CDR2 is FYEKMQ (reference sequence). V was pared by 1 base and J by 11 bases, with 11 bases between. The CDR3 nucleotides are TGTGCCAGCAGCTTAGTTGGGGTGAGGGCTTTCTTT. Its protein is CASSLVGVRAFF. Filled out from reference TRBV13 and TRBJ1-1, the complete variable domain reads AAGVIQSPRHLIKEKRETATLKCYPIPRHDTVYWYQQGPGQDPQFLISFYEKMQSDKGSIPDRFSAQQFSDYHSELNMSSLELGDSALYFCASSLVGVRAFFGQGTRLTVV.

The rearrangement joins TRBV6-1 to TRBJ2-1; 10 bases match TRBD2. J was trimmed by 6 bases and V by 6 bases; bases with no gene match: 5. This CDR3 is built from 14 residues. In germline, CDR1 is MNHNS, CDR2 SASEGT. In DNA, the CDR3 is TGTGCCAGCAGAAGCGGGAGGGCCGTCAATGAGCAGTTCTTC. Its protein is CASRSGRAVNEQFF.

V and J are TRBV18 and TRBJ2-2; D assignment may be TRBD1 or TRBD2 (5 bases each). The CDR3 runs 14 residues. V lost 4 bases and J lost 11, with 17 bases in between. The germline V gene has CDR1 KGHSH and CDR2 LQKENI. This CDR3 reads CASSQGTGAVELFF. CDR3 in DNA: TGTGCCAGCTCACAGGGGACCGGCGCTGTAGAGCTGTTTTTT.

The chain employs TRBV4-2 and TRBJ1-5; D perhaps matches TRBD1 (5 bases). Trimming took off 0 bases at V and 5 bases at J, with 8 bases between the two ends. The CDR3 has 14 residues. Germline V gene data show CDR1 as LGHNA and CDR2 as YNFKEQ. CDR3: CASSQDRGDQPQHF. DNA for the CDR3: TGTGCCAGCAGCCAAGATAGGGGAGATCAGCCCCAGCATTTT.